The 13 T cell receptor beta chains in this list originate from one sample, sequenced in a study of human T cells and chemical hapten exposure. From the RACE reads, TCRdb called clonotypes with MiXCR, one entry per CDR3 protein. The sample carries about 50,000 distinct CDR3 sequences, 3.5% to 4.5% recorded once. Time point: healthy volunteer bleed at 2 weeks. Unfractionated whole blood was the source from which total RNA was extracted. What was sequenced was whole blood. These receptors were taken from a female donor in good health. Some clones in this sample may be carry-over from other donors' samples.

This clonotype was found many times. The CDR3 sequence is CASRLTGRSEQYF. As DNA, the CDR3 is TGTGCCAGCAGACTTACCGGACGGTCCGAGCAGTACTTC. The gene calls are TRBV12-3 or TRBV12-4 and TRBJ2-7; D gene unclear. The CDR3 is 13 amino acids. The V end lost 6 bases, the J end lost 6 bases, and 15 bases lay between the germline ends.

This clonotype was detected only a few times. The chain joins TRBV5-4 to TRBJ2-7; D is unclear. The germline CDR1 and CDR2 sequences are SGHNT and YYREEE (reference sequence). Trimming pared 5 bases from V and 0 bases from J, leaving 12 bases between. The CDR3 sequence is 14 residues long. CDR3 bases: TGTGCCAGCAGTCGCCAGGTAGACTCCTACGAGCAGTACTTC. It translates to CASSRQVDSYEQYF.

This clonotype has at least ten counts. CDR3: CSVETRETQYF. CDR3 nucleotides: TGCAGCGTTGAGACAAGAGAGACCCAGTACTTC. The rearrangement joins TRBV29-1 to TRBJ2-5; unclear D gene. The CDR3 runs 11 residues. The V gene lost 3 bases and the J gene lost 4 bases, with 6 bases spanning the gap. CDR1 and CDR2 from the germline V gene are SQVTM and ANQGSEA.

This clonotype was detected ten times or more. The chain joins TRBV20-1 to TRBJ1-1; D is perhaps TRBD1 (5 bases). This CDR3 comprises 16 residues. The V and J ends lost 0 bases and 1 base respectively, with 15 bases between them. Germline V gene sequence: CDR1 DFQATT, CDR2 SNEGSKA (reference sequence). This CDR3 reads CSARDNTGTTNTEAFF. The CDR3 region has the DNA TGCAGTGCTAGAGATAATACCGGGACCACGAACACTGAAGCTTTCTTT.

There are many counts of this clonotype. The rearrangement uses TRBV10-3 and TRBJ2-3, with D possibly being TRBD2 (6 bases). This CDR3 is built from 15 residues. The germline CDR1 and CDR2 sequences are ENHRY and SYGVKD. Between the trimmed V and J ends, which lost 6 bases and 2 bases, there was a span of 15 bases. The CDR3 loop reads CAISGTSPSTDTQYF. Here the CDR3 DNA reads TGTGCCATCAGCGGAACTAGCCCTTCCACAGATACGCAGTATTTT.

This clonotype occurred a few times. This sequence joins TRBV12-3 or TRBV12-4 and TRBJ2-3, with 7 bases matching TRBD1. J lost 0 bases, V lost 3 bases, and 9 bases had no gene match. The CDR3 extends over 17 amino acids. CDR3 nucleotide sequence: TGTGCCAGCAGTTTTCGGTCGACAGGGTTTAGCACAGATACGCAGTATTTT. It is translated as CASSFRSTGFSTDTQYF.

The sample holds a few counts of this clonotype. Here the CDR3 DNA reads TGTGCCAGCAGCGGACCCCACAATGAGCAGTTCTTC. It encodes CASSGPHNEQFF. J is TRBJ2-1 and V is TRBV9; no clear D. This CDR3 is 12 amino acids long. Germline CDR1 SGDLS, CDR2 YYNGEE. Trimming stripped 3 bases from V and 5 bases from J, with 6 bases between.

At least ten counts were recorded for this clonotype. V gene TRBV7-2 combines with J gene TRBJ2-3; D is uncertain. The CDR3 spans 15 residues. From germline, CDR1 is SGHTA and CDR2 FQGNSA. V dropped 0 bases and J dropped 7 bases, with 14 bases sitting between them. The CDR3 region is CASSLARLGQNTQYF. The DNA of the CDR3 is TGTGCCAGCAGCTTAGCCAGGCTAGGGCAAAATACGCAGTATTTT.

The sample holds a few counts of this clonotype. The rearrangement uses TRBV10-3 and TRBJ2-3, with D maybe TRBD1 (6 bases). Between the trimmed V and J ends, which lost 8 bases and 4 bases, there was a span of 13 bases. The CDR3 extends over 13 amino acids. Germline CDR1 ENHRY, CDR2 SYGVKD. CDR3 amino acids: CAIHRDQADTQYF. CDR3 bases: TGTGCCATCCACAGGGACCAGGCAGATACGCAGTATTTT.

This clonotype was detected many times. V and J are TRBV4-3 and TRBJ2-1; TRBD2 matches 7 bases. Germline CDR1 and CDR2: LGHNA and YSLEER. The CDR3 sequence is 15 residues long. The V gene end was trimmed by 1 base and the J gene end by 8 bases; junction bases not matched to a gene: 8. CDR3 sequence (DNA): TGCGCCAGCAGCCAAGTCGCCAGCGGGGAAGATGAGCAGTTCTTC. This encodes CASSQVASGEDEQFF.

This clonotype was observed many times. The chain combines TRBV19 with TRBJ1-5, with no clear D. The CDR3 is 13 amino acids. Germline V CDR1 and CDR2: LNHDA, SQIVND (reference sequence). The V and J ends lost 7 bases and 7 bases respectively, with 14 bases between them. The DNA for the CDR3 is TGTGCCAGTAAACTAGACTGGACCCAGCCCCAGCATTTT. Residues: CASKLDWTQPQHF.

This clonotype was seen ten or more times. This chain joins TRBV15 and TRBJ1-1, with 8 bases identical to TRBD1. Germline CDR1 and CDR2: LNHNV and YYDKDF (reference sequence). The CDR3 spans 15 residues. Trimming at V came to 5 bases and at J to 1 base, leaving 6 bases not matched to a gene. CDR3 in DNA: TGTGCCACCAGCCGTTGGACAGGGAAGAACACTGAAGCTTTCTTT. It yields the protein CATSRWTGKNTEAFF. The full variable domain, completed using reference TRBV15 and TRBJ1-1, is DAMVIQNPRYQVTQFGKPVTLSCSQTLNHNVMYWYQQKSSQAPKLLFHYYDKDFNNEADTPDNFQSRRPNTSFCFLDIRSPGLGDTAMYLCATSRWTGKNTEAFFGQGTRLTVV.

This clonotype was recorded at least ten times. The chain carries TRBV6-6 and TRBJ1-3; 10 bases fit TRBD1. Germline lookup yields CDR1 MNHNY and CDR2 SVGAGI (reference sequence). The CDR3 spans 15 residues. The ends lost 8 bases at V and 1 base at J; junction bases unmatched: 5. The CDR3 sequence: CASGTGVMSGNTIYF. The CDR3, as DNA: TGTGCCAGCGGGACAGGGGTTATGTCTGGAAACACCATATATTTT.